Shown below are 8 T cell receptor beta chains from a single sample sequenced in a study of shared T cell receptors in the human thymus. The method was immunoSEQ multiplex PCR; TCRdb's version includes in-frame clones alone and lacks a portion of them. The profile shows some 720,000 clones, roughly 88% of them singletons. These data were also filed under a second study, of human thymus T cells.

Material for sequencing was thymocytes. These receptors originate from a boy younger than two with a congenital heart defect.

Remarks on this clone: At the DNA level, this CDR3 is encoded by other sequences in the same sample as well. The chain carries TRBV10-3 and TRBJ2-7; weak D call: TRBD2 (6 bases). Germline CDR1 reads ENHRY; CDR2 reads SYGVKD. CDR3 length: 14 amino acids. V lost 0 bases, J lost 3 bases, and 9 bases lay in between. The CDR3 DNA reads as TGTGCCATCAGTGAGTCAGGAGGGAGCTACGAGCAGTACTTC. Residues: CAISESGGSYEQYF.

This clone showed up just a few times. V gene TRBV28 combines with J gene TRBJ2-5; a possible D gene is TRBD2 (5 bases). The ends were cut back, 3 bases at V and 9 bases at J, with 17 bases in the middle. The CDR3 extends over 14 amino acids. CDR1 is MDHEN and CDR2 is SYDVKM in the germline V gene. CDR3 in DNA: TGTGCCAGCAGTTTGCAGCTCCACCCGGGGTCCCAGTACTTC. Its translation: CASSLQLHPGSQYF.

The chain is built from TRBV5-1 and TRBJ1-2, with D hard to call. V was pared by 3 bases and J by 8 bases, with 14 bases between. The CDR3 spans 13 residues. In germline, CDR1 is SGHRS, CDR2 YFSETQ. The CDR3 sequence: CASSSPTGDGYTF. In DNA, the CDR3 is TGCGCCAGCAGCTCCCCGACCGGAGACGGCTACACCTTC.

The CDR3 bases are TGTGCCAGCAGTATGAGACAGGGGACGCGAGATACGCAGTATTTT. It translates to CASSMRQGTRDTQYF. The rearrangement uses TRBV25-1 and TRBJ2-3; 8 nucleotides line up with TRBD1. This CDR3 is 15 amino acids long. V lost 5 bases and J lost 5; bases outside the gene matches: 9. Germline V gene sequence: CDR1 MGHDK, CDR2 SYGVNS. The full variable domain, completed using reference TRBV25-1 and TRBJ2-3, is EADIYQTPRYLVIGTGKKITLECSQTMGHDKMYWYQQDPGMELHLIHYSYGVNSTEKGDLSSESTVSRIRTEHFPLTLESARPSHTSQYLCASSMRQGTRDTQYFGPGTRLTVL.

As to this clone: The same CDR3 is also encoded by other DNA sequences in this sample. The rearrangement links TRBV27 to TRBJ1-1; a weak D match, TRBD1 (6 bases). This CDR3 spans 13 amino acids. In germline, CDR1 is MNHEY, CDR2 SMNVEV (reference sequence). The V gene lost 5 bases and the J gene lost 1 base, with 8 bases spanning the gap. CDR3 nucleotide sequence: TGTGCCAGCAGTCTGACAGGGAACACTGAAGCTTTCTTT. It specifies CASSLTGNTEAFF.

This clone was recorded a few times. A junction end diverges from the germline sequence, so it may reflect a read error. The rearrangement joins TRBV10-1 to TRBJ1-2; 7 bases fit TRBD1. CDR3 length: 12 residues. The V gene's germline CDR1 is WNHNN and CDR2 SYGVQD (reference sequence). CDR3 sequence (DNA): TGCGCCAGCAGTGATTTTGGGACAGCACCGATTTTC. Its protein is CASSDFGTAPIF.

The J gene is TRBJ2-7, the V gene TRBV7-8; TRBD2 agrees at 15 bases. The CDR3 extends over 18 amino acids. Germline V gene sequence: CDR1 SGHVS, CDR2 FQNEAQ. The V and J ends lost 0 bases and 2 bases, in that order; junction bases with no gene match: 5. The CDR3 coding sequence is TGTGCCAGCAGCTTAGCCCTTGGACTAGCGGGAGGGCCCTACGAGCAGTACTTC. Translated, it gives CASSLALGLAGGPYEQYF.

The chain has TRBV7-9 and TRBJ1-2, with D uncertain. Germline CDR1 reads SEHNR; CDR2 reads FQNEAQ (reference sequence). The CDR3 spans 14 residues. V lost 10 bases, J lost 3 bases, and 18 bases lay in between. The CDR3 DNA reads TGTGCCATCAACCAGCAGGCGGGATACTATGGCTACACCTTC. Translating gives CAINQQAGYYGYTF.